The sequence of this T cell receptor (beta chain) was determined in a study of blood T cell repertoires in COVID-19. On the study more broadly: From the United States, Italy and Spain came samples of acute and convalescent COVID-19. The analysed material was cDNA or gDNA that came from T cells, B-cell-depleted T cells, or PBMCs.

The authors' processing: Quantification of nucleated cells was approximated via reference gene primer amplification. Sequencing was performed with immunoSEQ multiplex PCR; in TCRdb, only in-frame clones are kept and a portion is missing. That table gives V, J and clone size, and the DNA gave D and trimming. Among about 230,000 clones listed, around 78% were seen once. What was sequenced was peripheral blood. This clonotype originated in a woman aged 65 to 85 with active or convalescent COVID-19.

The CDR3 bases are TGCGCCAGCAGCTTGAACACTCTGGGAGACACCATATATTTT. Protein: CASSLNTLGDTIYF. The chain combines TRBV5-1 with TRBJ1-3; D unresolved. With 1 base removed from V and 8 bases from J, the gap between germline ends came to 13 bases. The length of the CDR3 is 14 residues. CDR1 is SGHRS and CDR2 is YFSETQ in the germline V gene.